This TCR beta chain derives from a study of cytomegalovirus exposure and HLA in healthy donors. Points from the study as a whole: An ancestry cluster, one associated with Asian ancestry, reportedly showed fewer N-insertions than the roughly 610-donor mean in a later analysis. The authors later found most CMV-associated TCR beta chains appeared HLA-restricted. In a later analysis, specific HLA alleles were associated with under 20,000 TCR beta sequences at a 0.05 false discovery rate.

Germline CDR1 and CDR2: GTSNPN and SVGIG (reference sequence). The CDR3 totals 12 residues. V shed 4 bases and J shed 3 bases, with 8 bases lying between them. A word on this clone: The antigen remains undetermined.

This PCR relied on a set of 60 Vbeta primers and 13 Jbeta primers. Here immunoSEQ multiplex PCR was the method, and the copy in TCRdb shows in-frame clones only, minus some. The sample lists about 130,000 clones, more than 75% occurring once. The source of this sequence is a man aged 30 to 45 in good health and CMV-seropositive. The sequencing sample was made of PBMCs. This rearrangement joins TRBV30 to TRBJ2-3, with D unclear. The CDR3 is CAWKRETDTQYF. CDR3 DNA sequence: TGTGCCTGGAAGAGAGAAACAGATACGCAGTATTTT.